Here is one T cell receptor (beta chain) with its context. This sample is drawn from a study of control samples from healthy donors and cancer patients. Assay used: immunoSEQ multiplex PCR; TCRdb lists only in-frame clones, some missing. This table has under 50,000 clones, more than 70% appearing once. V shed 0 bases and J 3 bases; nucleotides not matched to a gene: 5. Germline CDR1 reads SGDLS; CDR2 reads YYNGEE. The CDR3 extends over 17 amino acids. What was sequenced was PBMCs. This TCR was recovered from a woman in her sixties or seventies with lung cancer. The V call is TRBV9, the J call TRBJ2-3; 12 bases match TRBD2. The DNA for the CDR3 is TGTGCCAGCAGCGTAGGACTAGCGGGAGATTTGACAGATACGCAGTATTTT. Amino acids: CASSVGLAGDLTDTQYF.